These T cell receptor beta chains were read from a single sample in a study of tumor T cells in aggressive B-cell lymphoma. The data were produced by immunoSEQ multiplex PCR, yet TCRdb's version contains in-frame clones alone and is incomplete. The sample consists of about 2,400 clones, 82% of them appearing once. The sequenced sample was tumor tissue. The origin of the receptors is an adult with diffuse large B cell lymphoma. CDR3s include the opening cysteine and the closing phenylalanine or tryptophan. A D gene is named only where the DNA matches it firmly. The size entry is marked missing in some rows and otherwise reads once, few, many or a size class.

CDR3 DNA: TGTGCCAGCAGCTCCGACAGGGCTGTAAGCAATCAGCCCCAGCATTTT
CDR3 protein: CASSSDRAVSNQPQHF
CDR3 length: 16
D gene: TRBD1
clone size: -
J gene: TRBJ1-5
V gene: TRBV7-9

CDR3 DNA: TGTGCCAGCTCACCAGTTCTGTCCTACGAGCAGTACTTC
CDR3 protein: CASSPVLSYEQYF
CDR3 length: 13
D gene: -
clone size: -
J gene: TRBJ2-7
V gene: TRBV18

CDR3 DNA: TGTGCCAGCAGCTCGGACTCCTTCACAGATACGCAGTATTTT
CDR3 protein: CASSSDSFTDTQYF
CDR3 length: 14
D gene: -
clone size: -
J gene: TRBJ2-3
V gene: TRBV7-6

CDR3 DNA: TGTGCAAGTCGCAGGTGGAGCTCCACACAAAGTCGGGCCAACGTCCTGACTTTC
CDR3 protein: CASRRWSSTQSRANVLTF
CDR3 length: 18
D gene: -
clone size: -
J gene: TRBJ2-6
V gene: TRBV12-2

CDR3 DNA: TGCGCCAGCAGCTTGGGGTGGGACAGTCCTGAAGCTTTCTTT
CDR3 protein: CASSLGWDSPEAFF
CDR3 length: 14
D gene: TRBD1
clone size: -
J gene: TRBJ1-1
V gene: TRBV5-1

CDR3 DNA: TGTGCCAGCACCCTCCGGGACAGGAACTACGAGCAGTACTTC
CDR3 protein: CASTLRDRNYEQYF
CDR3 length: 14
D gene: TRBD1
clone size: -
J gene: TRBJ2-7
V gene: TRBV6-1

CDR3 DNA: TGCGCCAGCAGCTTGTGGACAGGCTCCTACGAGCAGTACTTC
CDR3 protein: CASSLWTGSYEQYF
CDR3 length: 14
D gene: TRBD1
clone size: -
J gene: TRBJ2-7
V gene: TRBV5-1

CDR3 DNA: TGTGCCAGCACCAATTCGGGACATCCCTACAATGAGCAGTTCTTC
CDR3 protein: CASTNSGHPYNEQFF
CDR3 length: 15
D gene: -
clone size: -
J gene: TRBJ2-1
V gene: TRBV28

CDR3 DNA: TGTGCCAGCAGGCTGGCAGCGGGAGGGGAGACCCAGTACTTC
CDR3 protein: CASRLAAGGETQYF
CDR3 length: 14
D gene: TRBD2
clone size: -
J gene: TRBJ2-5
V gene: TRBV27

CDR3 DNA: TGCGCCAGCAGCACCACGACAGGGCTCTACGAGCAGTACTTC
CDR3 protein: CASSTTTGLYEQYF
CDR3 length: 14
D gene: TRBD1
clone size: -
J gene: TRBJ2-7
V gene: TRBV5-1

CDR3 DNA: TGTGCCAGCAGCAAACTAGCGGGAGCCCTAAACATTCAGTACTTC
CDR3 protein: CASSKLAGALNIQYF
CDR3 length: 15
D gene: TRBD2
clone size: few
J gene: TRBJ2-4
V gene: TRBV27

CDR3 DNA: TGTGCCAGCAGTTTGGTTCGGACAGGGTCCTACGAGCAGTACTTC
CDR3 protein: CASSLVRTGSYEQYF
CDR3 length: 15
D gene: TRBD1
clone size: -
J gene: TRBJ2-7
V gene: TRBV28

CDR3 DNA: TGTGCCAGCAGCTTAGGGGCCAGGGGATGGAATCAGCCCCAGCATTTT
CDR3 protein: CASSLGARGWNQPQHF
CDR3 length: 16
D gene: -
clone size: -
J gene: TRBJ1-5
V gene: TRBV7-2

CDR3 DNA: TGTGCCAGCAGCAACCGGGACAGGGGATCAGGTGAGCAGTTCTTC
CDR3 protein: CASSNRDRGSGEQFF
CDR3 length: 15
D gene: TRBD1
clone size: -
J gene: TRBJ2-1
V gene: TRBV6-5

CDR3 DNA: TGTGCCAGCAGTTACTCAGGACAGGGTGGCGAAAAACTGTTTTTT
CDR3 protein: CASSYSGQGGEKLFF
CDR3 length: 15
D gene: TRBD1
clone size: -
J gene: TRBJ1-4
V gene: TRBV6-5

CDR3 DNA: TGTGCCAGCAGCCCTGGGAGGGACAACACTGAAGCTTTCTTT
CDR3 protein: CASSPGRDNTEAFF
CDR3 length: 14
D gene: -
clone size: -
J gene: TRBJ1-1
V gene: TRBV6-5

CDR3 DNA: TGTGCCAGCAGCTTAAGGCTAGCGGGAGATGACGGGGAGCTGTTTTTT
CDR3 protein: CASSLRLAGDDGELFF
CDR3 length: 16
D gene: TRBD2
clone size: -
J gene: TRBJ2-2
V gene: TRBV7-6

CDR3 DNA: TGTGCCAGCTCACCCCGAGAACTAGCGGGAGCGAATGAGCAGTTCTTC
CDR3 protein: CASSPRELAGANEQFF
CDR3 length: 16
D gene: TRBD2
clone size: -
J gene: TRBJ2-1
V gene: TRBV18

CDR3 DNA: TGTGCCAGCAGTTTATATCGTGGTGGGGGGGCTGAAGCTTTCTTT
CDR3 protein: CASSLYRGGGAEAFF
CDR3 length: 15
D gene: -
clone size: -
J gene: TRBJ1-1
V gene: TRBV27

CDR3 DNA: TGTGCCAGTAGCGAAAGAGCAGGGGTGAATGGCTACACCTTC
CDR3 protein: CASSERAGVNGYTF
CDR3 length: 14
D gene: -
clone size: -
J gene: TRBJ1-2
V gene: TRBV19

CDR3 DNA: TGTGCCAGCTCACCGACAGGGAACAATTCACCCCTCCACTTT
CDR3 protein: CASSPTGNNSPLHF
CDR3 length: 14
D gene: TRBD1
clone size: -
J gene: TRBJ1-6
V gene: TRBV18

CDR3 DNA: TGTGCCAGCAGTTTATCGTTTGGGACAGGGGTCCTTTATGGCTACACCTTC
CDR3 protein: CASSLSFGTGVLYGYTF
CDR3 length: 17
D gene: TRBD1
clone size: -
J gene: TRBJ1-2
V gene: TRBV28

CDR3 DNA: TGCGCCAGCAGCACCTGGACTAGCGGGTTCAATGAGCAGTTCTTC
CDR3 protein: CASSTWTSGFNEQFF
CDR3 length: 15
D gene: TRBD2
clone size: -
J gene: TRBJ2-1
V gene: TRBV5-1

CDR3 DNA: TGTGCCAGCAGCGTCGGACAGGGGAAGAACACTGAAGCTTTCTTT
CDR3 protein: CASSVGQGKNTEAFF
CDR3 length: 15
D gene: TRBD1
clone size: -
J gene: TRBJ1-1
V gene: TRBV9

CDR3 DNA: TGTGCCAGCAGTTACTCCCCCAGCGACAATGAGCAGTTCTTC
CDR3 protein: CASSYSPSDNEQFF
CDR3 length: 14
D gene: -
clone size: -
J gene: TRBJ2-1
V gene: TRBV6-5

CDR3 DNA: TGTGCCAGCAGTGAAGCGCGGGGCGGGGAGCTGTTTTTT
CDR3 protein: CASSEARGGELFF
CDR3 length: 13
D gene: -
clone size: -
J gene: TRBJ2-2
V gene: TRBV2

CDR3 DNA: TGTGCCAGCAGCTCCCGGACAGCCCGGGGAGATACGCAGTATTTT
CDR3 protein: CASSSRTARGDTQYF
CDR3 length: 15
D gene: -
clone size: -
J gene: TRBJ2-3
V gene: TRBV7-3